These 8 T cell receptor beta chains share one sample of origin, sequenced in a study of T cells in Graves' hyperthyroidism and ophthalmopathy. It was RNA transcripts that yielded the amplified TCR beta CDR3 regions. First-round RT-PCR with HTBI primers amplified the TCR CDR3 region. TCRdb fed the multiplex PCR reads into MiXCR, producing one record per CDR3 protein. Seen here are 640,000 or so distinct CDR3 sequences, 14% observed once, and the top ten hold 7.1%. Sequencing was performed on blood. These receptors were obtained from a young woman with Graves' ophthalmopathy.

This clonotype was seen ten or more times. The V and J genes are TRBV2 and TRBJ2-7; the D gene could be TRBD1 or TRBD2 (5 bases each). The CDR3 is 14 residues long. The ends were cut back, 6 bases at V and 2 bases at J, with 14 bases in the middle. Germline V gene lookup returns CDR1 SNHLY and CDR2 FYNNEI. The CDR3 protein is CASSDPGRTYEQYF. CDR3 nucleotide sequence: TGTGCCAGCAGCGACCCGGGGCGAACCTACGAGCAGTACTTC.

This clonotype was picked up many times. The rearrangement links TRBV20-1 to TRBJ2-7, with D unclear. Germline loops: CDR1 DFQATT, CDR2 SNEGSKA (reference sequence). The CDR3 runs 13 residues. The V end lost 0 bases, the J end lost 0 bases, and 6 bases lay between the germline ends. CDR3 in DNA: TGCAGTGCTAGAGAAGGAAACTCCTACGAGCAGTACTTC. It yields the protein CSAREGNSYEQYF.

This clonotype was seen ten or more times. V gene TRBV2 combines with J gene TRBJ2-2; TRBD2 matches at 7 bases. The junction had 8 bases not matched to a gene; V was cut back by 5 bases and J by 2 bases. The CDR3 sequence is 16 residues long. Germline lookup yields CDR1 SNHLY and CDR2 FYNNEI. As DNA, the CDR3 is TGTGCCAGCAGTTTCCTAGCGGACATAAACACCGGGGAGCTGTTTTTT. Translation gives CASSFLADINTGELFF.

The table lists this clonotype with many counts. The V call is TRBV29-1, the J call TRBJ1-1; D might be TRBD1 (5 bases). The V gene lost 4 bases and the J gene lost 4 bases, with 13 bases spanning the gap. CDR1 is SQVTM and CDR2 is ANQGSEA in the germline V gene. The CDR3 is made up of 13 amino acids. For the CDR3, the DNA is TGCAGCGTTGTTAGCAGGGTCGGCACTGAAGCTTTCTTT. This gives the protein CSVVSRVGTEAFF.

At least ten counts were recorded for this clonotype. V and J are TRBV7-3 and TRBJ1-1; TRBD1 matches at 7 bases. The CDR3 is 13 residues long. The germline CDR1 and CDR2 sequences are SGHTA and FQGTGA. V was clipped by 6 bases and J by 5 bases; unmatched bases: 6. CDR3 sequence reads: CASSLDRVTEAFF. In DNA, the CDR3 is TGTGCCAGCAGTTTAGACAGGGTTACTGAAGCTTTCTTT.

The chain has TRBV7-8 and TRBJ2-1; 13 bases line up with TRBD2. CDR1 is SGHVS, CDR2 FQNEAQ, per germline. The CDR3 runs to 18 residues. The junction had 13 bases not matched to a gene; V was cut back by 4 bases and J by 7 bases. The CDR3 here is CASSYASGLAGPKNEQFF. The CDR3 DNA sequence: TGTGCCAGCAGCTACGCCTCGGGACTAGCGGGGCCTAAAAATGAGCAGTTCTTC.

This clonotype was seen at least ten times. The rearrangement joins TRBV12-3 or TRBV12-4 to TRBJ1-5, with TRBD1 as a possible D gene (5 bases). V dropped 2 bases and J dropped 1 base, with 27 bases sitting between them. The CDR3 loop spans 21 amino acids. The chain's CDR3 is CASSLSPFLAGILGSNQPQHF. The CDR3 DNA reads TGTGCCAGCAGTTTATCCCCGTTCTTGGCAGGGATATTAGGAAGCAATCAGCCCCAGCATTTT.

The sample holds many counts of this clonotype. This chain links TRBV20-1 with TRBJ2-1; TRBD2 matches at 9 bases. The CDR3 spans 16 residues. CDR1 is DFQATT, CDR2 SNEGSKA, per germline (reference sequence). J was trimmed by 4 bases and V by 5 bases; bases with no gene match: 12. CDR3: CSADQTSGHYYNEQFF. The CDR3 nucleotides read TGCAGTGCTGACCAGACTAGCGGCCACTATTACAATGAGCAGTTCTTC.